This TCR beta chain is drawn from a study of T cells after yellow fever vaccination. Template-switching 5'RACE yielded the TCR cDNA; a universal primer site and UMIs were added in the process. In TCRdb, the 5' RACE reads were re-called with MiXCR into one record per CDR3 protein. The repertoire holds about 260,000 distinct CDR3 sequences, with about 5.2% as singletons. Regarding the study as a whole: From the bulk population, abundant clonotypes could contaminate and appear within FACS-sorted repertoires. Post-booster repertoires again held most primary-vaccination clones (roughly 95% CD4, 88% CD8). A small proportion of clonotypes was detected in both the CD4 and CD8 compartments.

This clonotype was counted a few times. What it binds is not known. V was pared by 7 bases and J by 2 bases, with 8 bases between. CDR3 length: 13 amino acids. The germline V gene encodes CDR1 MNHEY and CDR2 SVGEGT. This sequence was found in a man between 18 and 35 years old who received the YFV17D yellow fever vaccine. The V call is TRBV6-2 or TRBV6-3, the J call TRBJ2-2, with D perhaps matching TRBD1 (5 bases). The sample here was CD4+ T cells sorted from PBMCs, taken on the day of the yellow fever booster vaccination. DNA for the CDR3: TGTGCCAGCACAACAGGAAACACCGGGGAGCTGTTTTTT. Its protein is CASTTGNTGELFF.